This T cell receptor (beta chain) was recorded in a study of blood T cell repertoires in COVID-19. Germline V gene lookup returns CDR1 SGHNT and CDR2 YENEEA. V lost 5 bases to trimming and J lost 1 base, with 8 bases between them. This CDR3 is built from 14 residues. Profiling relied on immunoSEQ multiplex PCR, and the TCRdb table lists in-frame clones only, not all of them. The table lists hundreds of thousands of clones, about nine tenths of them singletons. This sequence was found in a man aged 45-60 years with acute or convalescent COVID-19. V gene TRBV11-3 combines with J gene TRBJ2-2, with D unclear. The specimen was peripheral blood. CDR3 loop: CASSPNQNTGELFF. In nucleotides, the CDR3 is TGTGCCAGCAGCCCCAATCAGAACACCGGGGAGCTGTTTTTT.